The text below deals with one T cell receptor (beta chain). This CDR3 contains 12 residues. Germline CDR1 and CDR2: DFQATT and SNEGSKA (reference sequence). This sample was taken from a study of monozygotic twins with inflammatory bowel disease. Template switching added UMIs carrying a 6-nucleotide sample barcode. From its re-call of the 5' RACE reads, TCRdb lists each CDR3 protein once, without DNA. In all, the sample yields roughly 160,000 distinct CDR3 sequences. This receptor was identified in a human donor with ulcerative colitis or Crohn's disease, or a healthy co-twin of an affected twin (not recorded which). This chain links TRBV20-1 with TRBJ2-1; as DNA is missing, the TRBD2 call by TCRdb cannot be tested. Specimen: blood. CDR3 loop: CSARTSYNEQFF.